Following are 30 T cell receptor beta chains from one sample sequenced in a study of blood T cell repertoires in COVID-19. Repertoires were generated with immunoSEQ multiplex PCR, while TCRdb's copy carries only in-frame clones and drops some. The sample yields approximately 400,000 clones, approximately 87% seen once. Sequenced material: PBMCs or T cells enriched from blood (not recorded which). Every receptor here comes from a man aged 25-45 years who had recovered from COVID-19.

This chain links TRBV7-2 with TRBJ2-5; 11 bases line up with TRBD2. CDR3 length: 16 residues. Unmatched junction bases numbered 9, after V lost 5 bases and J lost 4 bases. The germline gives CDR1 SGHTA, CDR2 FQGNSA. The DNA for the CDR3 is TGTGCCAGCAGCGCCCGACTAGCGGGGCAGGCAGAGACCCAGTACTTC. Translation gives CASSARLAGQAETQYF.

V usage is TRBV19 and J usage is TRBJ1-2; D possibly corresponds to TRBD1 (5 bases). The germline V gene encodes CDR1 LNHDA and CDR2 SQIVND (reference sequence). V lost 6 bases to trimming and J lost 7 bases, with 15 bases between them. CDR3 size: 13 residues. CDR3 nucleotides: TGTGCCAGTAGCATCGGACAAGGATCTGGCTACACCTTC. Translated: CASSIGQGSGYTF.

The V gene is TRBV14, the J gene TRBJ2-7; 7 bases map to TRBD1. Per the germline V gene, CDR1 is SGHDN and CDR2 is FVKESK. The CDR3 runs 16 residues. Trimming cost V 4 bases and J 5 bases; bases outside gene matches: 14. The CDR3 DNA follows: TGTGCCAGCAGCCCGGGGACAGCTAAGGCGGGCCACGAGCAGTACTTC. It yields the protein CASSPGTAKAGHEQYF. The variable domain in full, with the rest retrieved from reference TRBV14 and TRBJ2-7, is EAGVTQFPSHSVIEKGQTVTLRCDPISGHDNLYWYRRVMGKEIKFLLHFVKESKQDESGMPNNRFLAERTGGTYSTLKVQPAELEDSGVYFCASSPGTAKAGHEQYFGPGTRLTVT.

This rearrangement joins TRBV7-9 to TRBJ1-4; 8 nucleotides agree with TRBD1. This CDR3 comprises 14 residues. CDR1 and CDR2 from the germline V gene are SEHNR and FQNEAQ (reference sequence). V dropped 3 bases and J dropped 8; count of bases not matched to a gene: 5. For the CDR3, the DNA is TGTGCCAGCAGCTTGGCAGGGGGCGAGGAAAAACTGTTTTTT. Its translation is CASSLAGGEEKLFF.

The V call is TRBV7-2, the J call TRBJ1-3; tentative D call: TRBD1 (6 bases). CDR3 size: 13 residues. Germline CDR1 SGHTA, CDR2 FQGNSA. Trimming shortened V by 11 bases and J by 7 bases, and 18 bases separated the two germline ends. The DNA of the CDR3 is TGTGCCGCTTCCACGGACAGTCGCAACACCATATATTTT. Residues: CAASTDSRNTIYF.

CDR3 DNA: TGTGCCAGCAGTGAAGGACCCCCGGGAAGCTCCTATAATTCACCCCTCCACTTT. Translating gives CASSEGPPGSSYNSPLHF. The rearrangement joins TRBV2 to TRBJ1-6; no clear D. CDR3 length: 18 residues. From germline, CDR1 is SNHLY and CDR2 FYNNEI. V dropped 1 base and J dropped 0 bases, with 13 bases sitting between them.

The CDR3 region is CASSYPLQGSSGYTF. The CDR3 DNA is TGTGCCAGCAGTTACCCTTTACAGGGATCGAGCGGCTACACCTTC. The genes are TRBV6-2 or TRBV6-3 and TRBJ1-2; weak D call: TRBD1 (6 bases). Trimming left V 2 bases short and J 8 bases short, with 18 bases between. The CDR3 consists of 15 residues. Per the germline V gene, CDR1 is MNHEY and CDR2 is SVGEGT.

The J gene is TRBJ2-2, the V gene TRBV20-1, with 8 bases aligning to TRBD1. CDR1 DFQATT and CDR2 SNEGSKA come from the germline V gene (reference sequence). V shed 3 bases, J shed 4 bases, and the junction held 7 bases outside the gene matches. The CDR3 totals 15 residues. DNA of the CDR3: TGCAGTGCTAGTGGGAGGACAGGGAGCACCGGGGAGCTGTTTTTT. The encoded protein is CSASGRTGSTGELFF.

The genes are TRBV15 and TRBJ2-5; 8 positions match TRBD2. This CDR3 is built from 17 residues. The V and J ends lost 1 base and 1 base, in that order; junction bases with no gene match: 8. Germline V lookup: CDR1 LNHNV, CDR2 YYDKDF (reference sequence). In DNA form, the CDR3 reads TGTGCCACCAGCAGAGCTCTAGGCGGGGGGCCCCAAGAGACCCAGTACTTC. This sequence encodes CATSRALGGGPQETQYF.

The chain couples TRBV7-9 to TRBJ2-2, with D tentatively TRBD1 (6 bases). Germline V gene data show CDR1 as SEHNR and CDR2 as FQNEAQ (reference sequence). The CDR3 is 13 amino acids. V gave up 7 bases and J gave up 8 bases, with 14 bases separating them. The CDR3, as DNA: TGTGCCAGCACCAAACAGGGTTTTGGGGAGCTGTTTTTT. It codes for CASTKQGFGELFF.

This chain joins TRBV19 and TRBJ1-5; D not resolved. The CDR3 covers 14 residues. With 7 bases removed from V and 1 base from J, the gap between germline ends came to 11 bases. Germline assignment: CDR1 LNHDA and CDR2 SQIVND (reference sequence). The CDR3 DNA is TGTGCCAGTACGAGGGCCGGAAGCAATCAGCCCCAGCATTTT. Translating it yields CASTRAGSNQPQHF.

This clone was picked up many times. For the CDR3, the DNA is TGTGCCAGCAGCGTGGGTGGTACGGCCGGGGAGCTGTTTTTT. The encoded protein is CASSVGGTAGELFF. The chain has TRBV5-5 and TRBJ2-2; D remains ambiguous. The CDR3 totals 14 residues. V gave up 4 bases and J gave up 6 bases, with 13 bases separating them. Germline lookup yields CDR1 SGHKS and CDR2 YYEKEE (reference sequence). Drawing the rest from reference TRBV5-5 and TRBJ2-2, the complete variable domain is DAGVTQSPTHLIKTRGQQVTLRCSPISGHKSVSWYQQVLGQGPQFIFQYYEKEERGRGNFPDRFSARQFPNYSSELNVNALLLGDSALYLCASSVGGTAGELFFGEGSRLTVL.

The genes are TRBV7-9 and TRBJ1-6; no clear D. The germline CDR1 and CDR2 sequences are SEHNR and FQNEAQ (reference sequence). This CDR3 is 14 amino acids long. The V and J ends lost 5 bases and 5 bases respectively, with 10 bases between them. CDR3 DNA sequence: TGTGCCAGCAGCGGGCAGACTAATAATTCACCCCTCCACTTT. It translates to CASSGQTNNSPLHF. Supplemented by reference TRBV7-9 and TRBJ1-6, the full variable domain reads DTGVSQNPRHKITKRGQNVTFRCDPISEHNRLYWYRQTLGQGPEFLTYFQNEAQLEKSRLLSDRFSAERPKGSFSTLEIQRTEQGDSAMYLCASSGQTNNSPLHFGNGTRLTVT.

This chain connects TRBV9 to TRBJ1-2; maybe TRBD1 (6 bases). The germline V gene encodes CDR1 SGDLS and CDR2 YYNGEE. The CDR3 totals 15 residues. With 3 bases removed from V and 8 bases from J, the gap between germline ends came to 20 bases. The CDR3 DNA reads TGTGCCAGCAGCGCTTCGACAGGCCCAGCGGCGGGCTACACCTTC. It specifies CASSASTGPAAGYTF.

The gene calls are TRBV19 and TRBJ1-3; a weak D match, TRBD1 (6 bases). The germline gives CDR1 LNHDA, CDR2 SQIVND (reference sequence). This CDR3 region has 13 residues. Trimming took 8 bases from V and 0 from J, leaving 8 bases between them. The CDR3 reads CASGQHSGNTIYF. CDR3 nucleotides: TGTGCCAGTGGACAGCACTCTGGAAACACCATATATTTT. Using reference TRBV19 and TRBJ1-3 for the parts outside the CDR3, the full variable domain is DGGITQSPKYLFRKEGQNVTLSCEQNLNHDAMYWYRQDPGQGLRLIYYSQIVNDFQKGDIAEGYSVSREKKESFPLTVTSAQKNPTAFYLCASGQHSGNTIYFGEGSWLTVV.

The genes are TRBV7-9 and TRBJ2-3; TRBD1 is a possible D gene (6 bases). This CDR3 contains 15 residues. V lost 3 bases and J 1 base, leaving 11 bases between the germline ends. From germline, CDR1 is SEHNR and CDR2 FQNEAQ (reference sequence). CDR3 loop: CASSFTGKGTDTQYF. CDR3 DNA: TGTGCCAGCAGCTTTACAGGGAAGGGCACAGATACGCAGTATTTT.

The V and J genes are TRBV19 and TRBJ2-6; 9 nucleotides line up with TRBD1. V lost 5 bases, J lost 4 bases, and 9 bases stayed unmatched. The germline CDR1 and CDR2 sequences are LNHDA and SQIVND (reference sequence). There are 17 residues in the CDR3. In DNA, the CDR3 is TGTGCCAGTAGTCCCGGGACAGGGCCTTTGGGGGCCAACGTCCTGACTTTC. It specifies CASSPGTGPLGANVLTF.

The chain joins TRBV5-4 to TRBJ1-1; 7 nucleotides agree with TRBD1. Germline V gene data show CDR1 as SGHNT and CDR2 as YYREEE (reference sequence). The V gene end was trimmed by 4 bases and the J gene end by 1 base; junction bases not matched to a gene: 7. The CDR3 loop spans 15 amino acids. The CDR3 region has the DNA TGTGCCAGCAGCCGACAGGGTATCGCGAACACTGAAGCTTTCTTT. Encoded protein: CASSRQGIANTEAFF.

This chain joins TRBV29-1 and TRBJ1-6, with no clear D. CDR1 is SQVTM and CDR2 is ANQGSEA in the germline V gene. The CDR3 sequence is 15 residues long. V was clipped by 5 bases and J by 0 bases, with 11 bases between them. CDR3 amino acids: CSVRESSSYNSPLHF. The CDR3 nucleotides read TGCAGCGTTCGGGAATCAAGCTCCTATAATTCACCCCTCCACTTT. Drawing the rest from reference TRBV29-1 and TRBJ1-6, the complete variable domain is SAVISQKPSRDICQRGTSLTIQCQVDSQVTMMFWYRQQPGQSLTLIATANQGSEATYESGFVIDKFPISRPNLTFSTLTVSNMSPEDSSIYLCSVRESSSYNSPLHFGNGTRLTVT.

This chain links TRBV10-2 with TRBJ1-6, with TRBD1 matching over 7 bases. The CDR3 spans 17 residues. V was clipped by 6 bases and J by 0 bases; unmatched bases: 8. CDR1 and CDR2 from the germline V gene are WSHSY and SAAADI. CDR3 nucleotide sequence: TGCGCCAGCAGACTCGCAGGGGGAAACTCCTATAATTCACCCCTCCACTTT. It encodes CASRLAGGNSYNSPLHF.

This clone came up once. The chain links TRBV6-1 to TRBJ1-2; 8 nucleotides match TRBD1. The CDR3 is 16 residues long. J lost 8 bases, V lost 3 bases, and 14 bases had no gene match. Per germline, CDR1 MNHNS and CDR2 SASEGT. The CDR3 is CASSDAKRGRGPGYTF. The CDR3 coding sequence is TGTGCCAGCAGTGACGCTAAGAGGGGCAGGGGGCCGGGCTACACCTTC.

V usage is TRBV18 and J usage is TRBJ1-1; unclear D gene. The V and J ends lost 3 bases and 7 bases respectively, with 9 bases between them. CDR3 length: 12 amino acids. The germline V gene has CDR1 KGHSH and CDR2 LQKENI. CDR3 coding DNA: TGTGCCAGCTCACCGAGACGGGATGAAGCTTTCTTT. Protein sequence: CASSPRRDEAFF.

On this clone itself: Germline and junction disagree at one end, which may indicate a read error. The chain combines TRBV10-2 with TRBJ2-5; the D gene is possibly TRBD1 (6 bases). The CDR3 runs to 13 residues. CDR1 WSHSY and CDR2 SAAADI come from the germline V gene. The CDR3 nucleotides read TGCGCCAGCAGTCCCCTCAGACAGGTCCCTGTTAACTTC. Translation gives CASSPLRQVPVNF.

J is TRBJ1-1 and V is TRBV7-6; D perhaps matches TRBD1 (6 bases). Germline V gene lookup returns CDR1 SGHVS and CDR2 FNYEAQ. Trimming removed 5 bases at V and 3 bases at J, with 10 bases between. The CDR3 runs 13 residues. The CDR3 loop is CASSPDRDTEAFF. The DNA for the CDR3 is TGTGCCAGCAGCCCGGACAGAGACACTGAAGCTTTCTTT.

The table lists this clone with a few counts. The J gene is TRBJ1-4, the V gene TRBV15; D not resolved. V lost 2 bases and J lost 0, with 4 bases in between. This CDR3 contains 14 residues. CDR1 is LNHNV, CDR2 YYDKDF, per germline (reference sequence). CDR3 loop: CATSRSTTNEKLFF. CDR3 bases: TGTGCCACCAGCAGATCAACAACTAATGAAAAACTGTTTTTT.

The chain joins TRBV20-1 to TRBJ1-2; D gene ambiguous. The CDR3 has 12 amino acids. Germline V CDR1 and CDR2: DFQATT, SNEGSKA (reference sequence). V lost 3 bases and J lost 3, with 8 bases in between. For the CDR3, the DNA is TGCAGTGCTAGTATTTCTGACTATGGCTACACCTTC. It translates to CSASISDYGYTF.

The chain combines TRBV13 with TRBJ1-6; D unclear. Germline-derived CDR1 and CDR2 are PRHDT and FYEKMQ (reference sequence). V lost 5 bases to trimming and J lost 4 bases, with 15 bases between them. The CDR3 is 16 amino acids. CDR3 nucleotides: TGTGCCAGCAGCCCGCGGCGGGAGCAGTATAATTCACCCCTCCACTTT. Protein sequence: CASSPRREQYNSPLHF.

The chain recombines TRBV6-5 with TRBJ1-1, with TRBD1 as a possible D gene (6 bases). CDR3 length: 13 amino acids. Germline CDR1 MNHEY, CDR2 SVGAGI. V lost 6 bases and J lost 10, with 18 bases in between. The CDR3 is CASRPTGFSGAFF. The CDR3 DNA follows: TGTGCCAGCAGGCCCACAGGGTTCTCCGGAGCTTTCTTT.

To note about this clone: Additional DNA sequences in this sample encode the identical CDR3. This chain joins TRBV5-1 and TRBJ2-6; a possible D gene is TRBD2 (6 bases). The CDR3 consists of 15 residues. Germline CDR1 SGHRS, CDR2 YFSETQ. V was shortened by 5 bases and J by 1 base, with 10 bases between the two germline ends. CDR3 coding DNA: TGCGCCAGCAGTCTGGGGGGTTCTGGGGCCAACGTCCTGACTTTC. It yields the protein CASSLGGSGANVLTF. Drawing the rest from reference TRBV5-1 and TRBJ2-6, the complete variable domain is KAGVTQTPRYLIKTRGQQVTLSCSPISGHRSVSWYQQTPGQGLQFLFEYFSETQRNKGNFPGRFSGRQFSNSRSEMNVSTLELGDSALYLCASSLGGSGANVLTFGAGSRLTVL.

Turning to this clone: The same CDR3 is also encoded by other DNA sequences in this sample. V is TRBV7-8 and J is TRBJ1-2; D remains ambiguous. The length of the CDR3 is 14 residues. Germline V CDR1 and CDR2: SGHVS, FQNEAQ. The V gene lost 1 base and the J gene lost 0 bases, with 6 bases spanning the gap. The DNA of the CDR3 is TGTGCCAGCAGCTTAGGACAAGCTAACTATGGCTACACCTTC. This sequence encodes CASSLGQANYGYTF.